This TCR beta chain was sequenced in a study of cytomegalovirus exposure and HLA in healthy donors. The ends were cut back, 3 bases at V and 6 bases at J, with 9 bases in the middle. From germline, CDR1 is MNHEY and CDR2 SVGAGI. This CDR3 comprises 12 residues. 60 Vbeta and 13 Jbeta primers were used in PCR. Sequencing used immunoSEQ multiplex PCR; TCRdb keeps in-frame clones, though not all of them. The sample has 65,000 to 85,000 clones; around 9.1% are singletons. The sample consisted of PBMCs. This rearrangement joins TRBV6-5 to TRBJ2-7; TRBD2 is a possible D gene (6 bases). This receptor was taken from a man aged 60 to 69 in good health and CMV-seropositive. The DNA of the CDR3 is TGTGCCAGCAGTTATAGCGGTGGCGAGCAGTACTTC. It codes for CASSYSGGEQYF.